Sequencing of this T cell receptor beta chain was carried out in a study of blood T cell repertoires in COVID-19. The overall study: Samples of COVID-19 (acute and convalescent) were obtained from the United States, Italy and Spain. Nucleic acid was either cDNA or gDNA, and it came from T cells, B-cell-depleted T cells, or PBMCs.

Study processing details: For nucleated cells, counts were estimated from reference gene primer amplification. Data came from immunoSEQ multiplex PCR; TCRdb stores just in-frame clones and leaves some out. The V and J calls and clone size are taken from that table; D and trimming were inferred from the DNA. The table shows under 35,000 clones, with 80% to 90% occurring only once. From germline, CDR1 is MDHEN and CDR2 SYDVKM. The CDR3 has 14 amino acids. The germline V and J ends were trimmed by 5 bases and 7 bases, with 18 bases remaining between them. This clone was recorded only once. Sequences were obtained from peripheral blood. This sequence joins TRBV28 and TRBJ2-7; perhaps TRBD1 as D (6 bases). This clonotype was obtained from a woman aged 45 to 65 with active COVID-19. CDR3 loop: CASSPPDRSGEQYF. In nucleotides, the CDR3 is TGTGCCAGCAGTCCACCCGACAGGTCTGGGGAGCAGTACTTC.